The clone carrying this T cell receptor (beta chain) has a single count. The antigen is unknown. The CDR3 length is 15 residues. V dropped 1 base and J dropped 1 base, with 9 bases sitting between them. Looked up from germline, CDR1 is SGHDT and CDR2 is YYEEEE. 60 Vbeta and 13 Jbeta primers were used in PCR. Clones were sequenced by immunoSEQ multiplex PCR, and TCRdb holds only the in-frame ones, with some missing. The profile shows over 150,000 clones, roughly 70% of them singletons. The data are from a study of cytomegalovirus exposure and HLA in healthy donors. Points from the study as a whole: In a later analysis, the majority of CMV-associated beta chains seemingly showed HLA restriction. The sole available immune exposure information was CMV serostatus. Common viral pathogens were later found to be apparently linked to several of the most significant clusters. In a later analysis, 16,951 TCR beta sequences were associated with HLA alleles at 0.05 false discovery rate.

This clonotype was obtained from a young woman in good health and CMV-seropositive. This rearrangement joins TRBV5-6 to TRBJ1-5; D remains unclear. The specimen sequenced was PBMCs. The CDR3, as DNA: TGTGCCAGCAGCTTGCGGGGATCGAGCAATCAGCCCCAGCATTTT. Encoded protein: CASSLRGSSNQPQHF.